This T cell receptor beta chain appears in the sequencing data of a study of human T cells and chemical hapten exposure. As for the study in general: Epicutaneous patch tests delivered 0.01% DPC to the upper back, with evaluation at 6 days. Findings of the study overall: In comparison with controls, expanded TCRs gave rise to a significantly larger number of large CDR3 similarity clusters. TCRs at high frequency, those above 1 in 1000, did not change with DPC sensitization.

Germline V gene sequence: CDR1 MNHEY, CDR2 SVGAGI. With 5 bases clipped from V and 0 bases from J, the junction kept 10 bases outside the gene matches. The CDR3 totals 17 residues. Regarding time point: pre-sensitization, week 0. Treatment here: therapeutic diphenylcyclopropenone sensitization with weekly scalp DPC. Notes on this clonotype: Its antigen is undetermined.

Source study methods: Per-sample TCR counts ranged from 23,224 to 690,600, median around 96,000. Each CDR3 protein gets one entry after TCRdb re-called the RACE reads with MiXCR. For this entry, the V and J calls and clone size follow TCRdb and not the study's own pipeline. The sample records about 270,000 distinct CDR3 sequences, 7.7% being singletons. Sequencing used whole blood, obtained in connection with sensitization to the hapten diphenylcyclopropenone (DPC). The chain links TRBV6-5 to TRBJ2-5; 9 positions agree with TRBD2. This TCR derives from a man in his late teens or twenties with alopecia areata. Some clones in this sample may be carry-over from other donors' samples. CDR3 region: CASSPPASGGYQETQYF. The CDR3, as DNA: TGTGCCAGCAGTCCTCCAGCAAGCGGGGGGTACCAAGAGACCCAGTACTTC.